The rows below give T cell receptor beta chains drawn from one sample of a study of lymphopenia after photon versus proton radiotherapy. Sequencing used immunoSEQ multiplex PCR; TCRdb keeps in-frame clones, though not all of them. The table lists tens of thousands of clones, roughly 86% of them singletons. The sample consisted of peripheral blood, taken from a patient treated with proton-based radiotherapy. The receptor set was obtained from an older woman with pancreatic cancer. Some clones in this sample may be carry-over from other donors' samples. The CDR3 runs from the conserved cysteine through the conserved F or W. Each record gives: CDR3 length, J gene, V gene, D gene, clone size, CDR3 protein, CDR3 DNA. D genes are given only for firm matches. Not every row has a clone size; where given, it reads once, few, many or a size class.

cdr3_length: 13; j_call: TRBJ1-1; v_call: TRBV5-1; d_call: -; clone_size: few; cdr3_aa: CASSKDSGTEAFF; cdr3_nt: TGCGCCAGCAGCAAGGACAGCGGCACTGAAGCTTTCTTT
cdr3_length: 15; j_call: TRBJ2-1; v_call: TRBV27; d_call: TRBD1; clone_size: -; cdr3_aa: CASSPRQGAFNEQFF; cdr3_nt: TGTGCCAGCAGTCCCAGACAGGGGGCATTCAATGAGCAGTTCTTC
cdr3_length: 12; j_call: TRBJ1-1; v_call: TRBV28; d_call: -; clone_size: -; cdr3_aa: CASRSDLAEAFF; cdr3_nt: TGTGCCAGCAGATCGGATCTGGCTGAAGCTTTCTTT
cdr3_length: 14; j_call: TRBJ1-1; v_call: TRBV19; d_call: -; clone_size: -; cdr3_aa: CASRVDSMNTEAFF; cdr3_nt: TGTGCCAGTAGAGTGGACAGCATGAACACTGAAGCTTTCTTT
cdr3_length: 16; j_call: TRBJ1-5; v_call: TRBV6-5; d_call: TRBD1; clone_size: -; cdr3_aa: CASSLRQGGGNQPQHF; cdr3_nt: TGTGCCAGCAGTTTAAGACAGGGTGGAGGAAATCAGCCCCAGCATTTT
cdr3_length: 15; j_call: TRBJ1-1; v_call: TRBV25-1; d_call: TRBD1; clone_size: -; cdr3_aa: CASSIQGGMNTEAFF; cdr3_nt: TGTGCCAGCAGTATCCAGGGGGGGATGAACACTGAAGCTTTCTTT
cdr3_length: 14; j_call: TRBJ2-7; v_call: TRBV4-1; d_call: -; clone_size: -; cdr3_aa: CASSRTGSTYEQYF; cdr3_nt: TGCGCCAGCAGCCGCACAGGGTCCACCTACGAGCAGTACTTC
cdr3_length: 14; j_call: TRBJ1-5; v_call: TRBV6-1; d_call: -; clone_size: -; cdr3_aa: CASREGMGNQPQHF; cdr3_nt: TGTGCCAGCCGTGAAGGGATGGGCAATCAGCCCCAGCATTTT
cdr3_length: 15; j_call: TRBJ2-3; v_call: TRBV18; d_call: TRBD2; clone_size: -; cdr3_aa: CATRMGLAESDTQYF; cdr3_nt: TGTGCCACTCGGATGGGACTAGCGGAATCAGATACGCAGTATTTT
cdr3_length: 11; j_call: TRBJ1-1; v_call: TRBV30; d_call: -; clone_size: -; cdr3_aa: CAWNLNTEAFF; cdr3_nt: TGTGCCTGGAACCTGAACACTGAAGCTTTCTTT
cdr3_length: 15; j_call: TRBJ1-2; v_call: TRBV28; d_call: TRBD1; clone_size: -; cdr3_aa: CASSPEDRNGNGYTF; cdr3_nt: TGTGCCAGCAGTCCGGAGGACAGGAACGGTAATGGCTACACCTTC
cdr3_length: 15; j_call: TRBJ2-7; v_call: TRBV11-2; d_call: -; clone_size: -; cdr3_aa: CASSPGRRDIYEQYF; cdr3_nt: TGTGCCAGCAGCCCGGGCCGACGGGACATCTACGAGCAGTACTTC
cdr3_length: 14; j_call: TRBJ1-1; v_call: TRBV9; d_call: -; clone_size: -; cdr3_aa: CASSVRAGGTEAFF; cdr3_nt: TGTGCCAGCAGCGTAAGGGCTGGGGGGACTGAAGCTTTCTTT
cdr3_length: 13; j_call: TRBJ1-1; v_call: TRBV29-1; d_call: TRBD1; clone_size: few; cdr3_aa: CSAGQAMNTEAFF; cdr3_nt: TGCAGCGCCGGACAGGCTATGAACACTGAAGCTTTCTTT
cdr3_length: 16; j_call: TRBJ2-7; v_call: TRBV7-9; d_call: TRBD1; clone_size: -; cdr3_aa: CASSLYAGQGTYEQYF; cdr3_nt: TGTGCCAGCAGCTTGTACGCGGGACAGGGAACCTACGAGCAGTACTTC
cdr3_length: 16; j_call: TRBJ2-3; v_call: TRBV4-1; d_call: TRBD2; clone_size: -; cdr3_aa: CASSQEGAGGLDTQYF; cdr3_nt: TGCGCCAGCAGCCAAGAGGGTGCGGGAGGGTTAGATACGCAGTATTTT
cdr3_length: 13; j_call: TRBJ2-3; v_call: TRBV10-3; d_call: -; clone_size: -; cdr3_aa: CAISEPGVDTQYF; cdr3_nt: TGTGCCATCAGTGAGCCAGGGGTGGATACGCAGTATTTT
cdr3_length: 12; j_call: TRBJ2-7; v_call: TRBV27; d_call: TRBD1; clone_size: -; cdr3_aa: CASRDRRSEQYF; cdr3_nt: TGTGCCAGCAGGGACAGGCGATCCGAGCAGTACTTC
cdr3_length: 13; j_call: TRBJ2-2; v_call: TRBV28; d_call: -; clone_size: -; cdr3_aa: CASSFGSAGELFF; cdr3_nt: TGTGCCAGCAGTTTCGGTAGCGCCGGGGAGCTGTTTTTT
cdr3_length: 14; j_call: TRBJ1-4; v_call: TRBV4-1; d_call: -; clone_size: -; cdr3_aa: CASSQVVLTEKLFF; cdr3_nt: TGCGCCAGCAGCCAAGTGGTCCTAACCGAAAAACTGTTTTTT